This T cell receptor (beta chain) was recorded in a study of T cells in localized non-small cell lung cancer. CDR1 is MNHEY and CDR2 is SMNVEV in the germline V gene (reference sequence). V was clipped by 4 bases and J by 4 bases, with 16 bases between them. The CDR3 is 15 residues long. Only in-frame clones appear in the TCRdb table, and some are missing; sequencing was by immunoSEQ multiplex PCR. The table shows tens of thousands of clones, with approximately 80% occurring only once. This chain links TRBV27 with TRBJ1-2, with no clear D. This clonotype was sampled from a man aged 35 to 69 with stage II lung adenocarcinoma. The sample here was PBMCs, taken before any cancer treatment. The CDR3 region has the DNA TGTGCCAGCAGTTGGGCCAGGAGCCTCCCCTATGGCTACACCTTC. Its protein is CASSWARSLPYGYTF.